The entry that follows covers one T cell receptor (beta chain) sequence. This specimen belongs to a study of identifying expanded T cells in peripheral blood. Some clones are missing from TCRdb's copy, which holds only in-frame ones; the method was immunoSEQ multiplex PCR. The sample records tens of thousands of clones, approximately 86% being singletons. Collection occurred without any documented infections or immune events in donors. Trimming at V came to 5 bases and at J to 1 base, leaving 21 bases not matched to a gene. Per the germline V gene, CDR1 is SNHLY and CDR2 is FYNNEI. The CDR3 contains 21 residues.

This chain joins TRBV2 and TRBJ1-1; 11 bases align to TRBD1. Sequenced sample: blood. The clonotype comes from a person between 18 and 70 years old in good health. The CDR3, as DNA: TGTGCCAGCAGTTCAACATTGGACAGGGGGCGCTTCTTTCGGGCGAACACTGAAGCTTTCTTT. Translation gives CASSSTLDRGRFFRANTEAFF.